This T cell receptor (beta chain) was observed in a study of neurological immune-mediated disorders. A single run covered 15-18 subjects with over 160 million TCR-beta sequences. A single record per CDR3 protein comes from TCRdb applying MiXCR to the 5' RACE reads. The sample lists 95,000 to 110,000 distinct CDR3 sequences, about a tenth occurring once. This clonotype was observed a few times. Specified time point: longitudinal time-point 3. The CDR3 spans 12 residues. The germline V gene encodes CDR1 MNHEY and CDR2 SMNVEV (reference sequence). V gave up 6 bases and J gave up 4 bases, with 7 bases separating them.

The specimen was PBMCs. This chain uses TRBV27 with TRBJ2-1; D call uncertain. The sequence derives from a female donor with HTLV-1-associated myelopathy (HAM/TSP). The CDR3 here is CASRADYNEQFF. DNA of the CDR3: TGTGCCAGCAGGGCTGATTACAATGAGCAGTTCTTC.